This T cell receptor beta chain was retrieved from a study of blood T cells in healthy people across ages. The CDR3 totals 18 residues. Germline lookup yields CDR1 SGDLS and CDR2 YYNGEE. V lost 0 bases, J lost 2 bases, and 20 bases lay in between. The use of a sample-barcoded 5' primer and a J-beta primer mix characterized a second PCR of about 7 to 12 cycles. Tags on each cDNA molecule came from a template-switch adaptor with 12 random nucleotides. A minimum of 2.5 million CDR3-containing paired-end reads was obtained for each sample. TCRdb processed the 5' RACE reads anew with MiXCR; each CDR3 protein has one entry. Of roughly 800,000 distinct CDR3 sequences in the sample, 25% are singletons; the top ten hold under 4%. The same data also went into a second study, on T cells of mothers and their children. Per that paper: From each mother came over 8 million TCR beta CDR3 reads, and from each child came roughly 2.9 million.

V and J are TRBV9 and TRBJ1-2, with D possibly matching TRBD1 (6 bases). The clonotype was recovered from a boy aged 5-17 years in good health. The sample was blood. The CDR3 is CASSVEAGAHSRNYGYTF. The CDR3 nucleotides are TGTGCCAGCAGCGTAGAGGCGGGGGCCCACTCCCGAAACTATGGCTACACCTTC.